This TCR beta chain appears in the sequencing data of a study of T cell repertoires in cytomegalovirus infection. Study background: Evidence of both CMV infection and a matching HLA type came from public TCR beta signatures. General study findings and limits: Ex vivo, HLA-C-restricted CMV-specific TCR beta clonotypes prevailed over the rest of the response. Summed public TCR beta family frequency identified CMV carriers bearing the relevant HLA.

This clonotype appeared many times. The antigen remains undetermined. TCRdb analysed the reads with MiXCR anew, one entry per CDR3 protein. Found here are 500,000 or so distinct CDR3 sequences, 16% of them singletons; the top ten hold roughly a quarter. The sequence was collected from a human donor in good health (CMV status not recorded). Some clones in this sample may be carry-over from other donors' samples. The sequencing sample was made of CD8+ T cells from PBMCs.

CDR3 residues: CASSQTQGGTEAFF. DNA for the CDR3: TGCGCCAGCAGCCAGACACAGGGGGGAACTGAAGCTTTCTTT. This rearrangement joins TRBV4-1 to TRBJ1-1; 8 nucleotides align to TRBD1. From germline, CDR1 is MGHRA and CDR2 YSYEKL. This CDR3 has 14 residues. V gave up 3 bases and J gave up 5 bases; unmatched junction bases: 5.